The T cell receptor (beta chain) described here comes from a study of blood T cells in healthy people across ages. Study-level points and caveats: Since the PBMCs were unsorted, naive and antigen-experienced cells could not be conclusively compared. In older individuals, TCR beta diversity per million T cells was lower, falling roughly linearly with age.

Trimming took off 8 bases at V and 8 bases at J, with 10 bases between the two ends. Germline loops: CDR1 SGHVS, CDR2 FNYEAQ. This CDR3 is built from 11 residues. In this sample, this clonotype turned up a few times. Its antigen is unknown. The second PCR ran about 6 to 12 cycles with a sample-barcoded 5' primer and J-beta primers. There were at least 2.5 million CDR3-containing paired-end reads obtained from each sample. MiXCR was run by TCRdb on the 5' RACE reads, yielding one entry per CDR3 protein. Of 600,000 to 1,000,000 distinct CDR3 sequences listed, 58% are singletons. The authors isolated at least 6.5 million PBMCs per sample.

J is TRBJ2-1 and V is TRBV7-6; tentative D call: TRBD1 (5 bases). The sequence was collected from a young man in good health. The sample comprised blood. CDR3 amino acids: CASGAEYEQFF. The DNA of the CDR3 is TGTGCCAGCGGGGCTGAGTATGAGCAGTTCTTC.